One and the same sample provided the 10 T cell receptor beta chains below, sequenced in a study of vaccination effects on CD4 cells after COVID-19. Repertoires were generated with immunoSEQ multiplex PCR, while TCRdb's copy carries only in-frame clones and drops some. The sample has roughly 70,000 clones, roughly two thirds seen once. The antigens for these receptors are not known. ViraFEST assay sequencing came after antigen-specific CD4+ T cells were expanded with viral peptide pools. Following an approximately eleven-day culture, CD4+ T cells were purified. This individual tested PCR-positive for SARS-CoV-2 infection between March and December 2020. The source material was CD4+ T cells from PBMCs cultured with HIV peptides, sampled before COVID-19 vaccination. Documented subset: HIV-1 Nef peptide pool negative control/reference culture. These receptors originate from a human donor who had a prior SARS-CoV-2 infection.

This clone occurred a few times. V gene TRBV5-1 combines with J gene TRBJ2-7; TRBD1 is a possible D gene (6 bases). Trimming removed 0 bases at V and 1 base at J, with 11 bases between. Germline CDR1 reads SGHRS; CDR2 reads YFSETQ. The CDR3 covers 15 residues. CDR3 bases: TGCGCCAGCAGCTTGGGGGCAGGGGTATCCTACGAGCAGTACTTC. It encodes CASSLGAGVSYEQYF.

The chain combines TRBV30 with TRBJ1-6; D might be TRBD1 (6 bases). This CDR3 has 14 amino acids. V lost 0 bases and J 8 bases, leaving 11 bases between the germline ends. Germline loops: CDR1 GTSNPN, CDR2 SVGIG (reference sequence). The CDR3 here is CAWSVGGADSPLHF. The CDR3 nucleotides read TGTGCCTGGAGTGTGGGGGGCGCGGATTCACCCCTCCACTTT.

The V call is TRBV12-2, the J call TRBJ2-1; whether TRBD2, the table's D call, matches the DNA was not checked. TRBV12-2 is given as a pseudogene. The length of the CDR3 is 15 residues. The CDR3 is CASRLSPRGVGKQFF. The CDR3 DNA follows: TGTGCAAGTCGCTTAAGCCCCCGGGGTGTGGGGAAGCAGTTCTTC.

The chain uses TRBV7-9 and TRBJ2-7; 10 bases are shared with TRBD1. The CDR3 has 14 residues. Looked up from germline, CDR1 is SEHNR and CDR2 is FQNEAQ (reference sequence). With 6 bases clipped from V and 6 bases from J, the junction kept 8 bases outside the gene matches. The CDR3 DNA reads as TGTGCCAGCAGGGAGGGACAGGGGTCCCTCGAGCAGTACTTC. Encoded protein: CASREGQGSLEQYF.

Here the CDR3 DNA reads TGTGCCAGCAGCTTGATGAGGGATGAGCAGTACTTC. As protein: CASSLMRDEQYF. The chain uses TRBV7-2 and TRBJ2-7, with a weak D call TRBD2 (5 bases). The CDR3 is 12 amino acids. V lost 3 bases and J 7 bases, leaving 10 bases between the germline ends. Germline V gene lookup returns CDR1 SGHTA and CDR2 FQGNSA.

The chain joins TRBV5-1 to TRBJ2-1, with D possibly being TRBD2 (7 bases). The CDR3 is 15 residues long. V lost 0 bases to trimming and J lost 7 bases, with 14 bases between them. Germline values: CDR1 SGHRS, CDR2 YFSETQ. The CDR3 bases are TGCGCCAGCAGCTTGGAGGGGGGGCGAGGGAATGAGCAGTTCTTC. Its translation is CASSLEGGRGNEQFF.

This chain joins TRBV10-3 and TRBJ2-6; the D call may be TRBD1 or TRBD2 (5 bases each). The CDR3 is 15 amino acids. The germline V gene encodes CDR1 ENHRY and CDR2 SYGVKD. Trimming took off 6 bases at V and 2 bases at J, with 11 bases between the two ends. This CDR3 reads CAIRDGTAGANVLTF. The CDR3 bases are TGTGCCATCAGGGACGGGACGGCTGGGGCCAACGTCCTGACTTTC.

The chain employs TRBV10-3 and TRBJ2-5; D not certain. This CDR3 has 13 residues. Trimming left V 4 bases short and J 1 base short, with 7 bases between. Per germline, CDR1 ENHRY and CDR2 SYGVKD. The CDR3 here is CAISGHTQETQYF. The CDR3 DNA reads as TGTGCCATCAGTGGGCACACCCAAGAGACCCAGTACTTC.

This chain links TRBV4-1 with TRBJ1-4; 7 nucleotides line up with TRBD1. V gave up 3 bases and J gave up 3 bases; unmatched junction bases: 4. The CDR3 contains 15 residues. Germline V gene lookup returns CDR1 MGHRA and CDR2 YSYEKL. In DNA form, the CDR3 reads TGCGCCAGCAGCCAGATGGGACAGCCTAATGAAAAACTGTTTTTT. It encodes CASSQMGQPNEKLFF.

This clone was found a few times. V is TRBV6-1 and J is TRBJ1-5, with D hard to call. CDR1 and CDR2 (germline): MNHNS, SASEGT. The length of the CDR3 is 15 residues. Trimming removed 1 base from V and 6 bases from J, with 13 bases in between. This chain's CDR3 is CASSEGVSLGQPQHF. In nucleotides, the CDR3 is TGTGCCAGCAGTGAAGGGGTATCGTTGGGTCAGCCCCAGCATTTT.